One T cell receptor (beta chain) is described in this entry. The antigen remains unidentified. The sample has other DNA sequences that encode this CDR3 too. The sample belongs to a study of T cell responses to AZD1222 COVID-19 vaccine. Findings and caveats of the study: Females made up more of the donors, who were largely white British, and clonal diversity may have come out too low.

TCRdb's copy holds only in-frame clones and misses some; the assay was immunoSEQ multiplex PCR. In the table there are roughly 150,000 clones, approximately 89% of which are singletons. The input for sequencing was peripheral blood, taken on day 0 of AZD1222 vaccination. The TCR comes from an adult in good health.

This CDR3 is CASSRVQGEAFF. In DNA, the CDR3 is TGCGCCAGCAGCCGAGTACAGGGAGAAGCTTTCTTT. The chain uses TRBV4-3 and TRBJ1-1; tentatively, D is TRBD1 (6 bases). V dropped 4 bases and J dropped 8 bases, with 11 bases sitting between them. Germline CDR1 and CDR2: LGHNA and YSLEER. The CDR3 is made up of 12 amino acids.